This is a list of T cell receptor beta chains from one sample in a study of control samples from healthy donors and cancer patients. The protocol was immunoSEQ multiplex PCR, while the TCRdb copy is restricted to in-frame clones and leaves out a portion. Of about 84,000 clones detected, approximately 82% appear once; the ten largest clones hold around 10%. Sequencing was done on a sample of PBMCs. These TCRs come from a man aged 55-75 years with head and neck cancer. Both conserved end residues are part of each CDR3. Expanded clones get a size class; other rows say once, few or many, or leave the size out.

j_call clone_size v_call cdr3_aa
TRBJ2-1 NA TRBV6-6 CASRRTSGSPGDEQFF
TRBJ2-3 NA TRBV28 CASSLPGATDTQYF
TRBJ2-3 few TRBV3-1/TRBV3-2 CASSQTSTDTQYF
TRBJ2-6 once TRBV29-1 CSVDGSGANVLTF
TRBJ1-1 NA TRBV5-1 CASSLESESEAFF
TRBJ2-2 NA TRBV2 CASSGQDGELFF
TRBJ2-5 NA TRBV21-1 CASRGSVATTFSETQYF
TRBJ1-2 NA TRBV29-1 CSVPTSGQGLSGYTF
TRBJ2-7 few TRBV6-6 CASRSEDYEQYF
TRBJ1-2 NA TRBV12-5 CASGLRVGYTF
TRBJ2-7 once TRBV6-5 CASSYSWDTEQYF
TRBJ2-1 NA TRBV6-1 CASSDGQGRRGGQFF
TRBJ2-7 NA TRBV7-8 CASSPAWSSYEQYF
TRBJ2-1 NA TRBV6-4 CASSDSTGADEQFF
TRBJ2-7 NA TRBV7-2 CASSGGTSGSRQYF
TRBJ2-1 NA TRBV3-1/TRBV3-2 CASSHTTSGVRNEQFF
TRBJ2-1 NA TRBV21-1 CASSKGVWQENNEQFF
TRBJ2-3 NA TRBV7-9 CASTQLGGGADTQYF
TRBJ1-1 NA TRBV19 CASSPTRDNTEAFF
TRBJ1-3 NA TRBV7-8 CASSLDDRSSGNTIYF
TRBJ1-2 NA TRBV28 CASSFTGAVYGYTF
TRBJ1-2 NA TRBV7-9 CASSPTGERDGYTF
TRBJ1-1 NA TRBV29-1 CSVLTVVDTEAFF
TRBJ2-5 once TRBV7-2 CASSLTYQEWETQYF
TRBJ1-2 few TRBV28 CASTKAGTANFNYGYTF
TRBJ2-5 NA TRBV5-1 CASSLLGGETQYF
TRBJ2-1 NA TRBV7-2 CASSLVQGAYNEQFF
TRBJ1-1 NA TRBV30 CAWSPKNSRPVNTEAFF